The 21 T cell receptor beta chains listed next were all sequenced from one sample in a study of siplizumab effects on memory and regulatory T cells. The data were produced by immunoSEQ multiplex PCR, yet TCRdb's version contains in-frame clones alone and is incomplete. The sample has more than 60,000 clones; 93% are singletons. Input material: CD8+ T cells sorted from blood. These receptor sequences come from a human donor in good health.

The chain links TRBV13 to TRBJ2-5, with D unclear. Germline V gene lookup returns CDR1 PRHDT and CDR2 FYEKMQ (reference sequence). V lost 6 bases and J 4 bases, leaving 9 bases between the germline ends. The CDR3 covers 12 residues. CDR3 protein: CASSSSGETQYF. CDR3 bases: TGTGCCAGCAGTTCCTCAGGAGAGACCCAGTACTTC. The full variable domain, with the rest looked up from reference TRBV13 and TRBJ2-5, is AAGVIQSPRHLIKEKRETATLKCYPIPRHDTVYWYQQGPGQDPQFLISFYEKMQSDKGSIPDRFSAQQFSDYHSELNMSSLELGDSALYFCASSSSGETQYFGPGTRLLVL.

CDR3 protein: CASSPLGAGSYEQYF. In DNA, the CDR3 is TGTGCCAGCTCACCACTAGGGGCAGGGTCCTACGAGCAGTACTTC. This chain joins TRBV18 and TRBJ2-7; perhaps TRBD1 as D (5 bases). This CDR3 spans 15 amino acids. The germline V and J ends were trimmed by 1 base and 1 base, with 11 bases remaining between them. Germline CDR1 KGHSH, CDR2 LQKENI.

The chain couples TRBV5-1 to TRBJ2-3, with TRBD2 matching over 10 bases. Germline CDR1 and CDR2: SGHRS and YFSETQ. There are 13 residues in the CDR3. Losses at the gene ends were 8 bases for V and 4 bases for J; bases not matched to a gene: 4. The CDR3 loop reads CASSGGPPDTQYF. The CDR3 bases are TGCGCCAGTAGCGGGGGGCCCCCAGATACGCAGTATTTT.

The chain links TRBV11-3 to TRBJ1-1; 12 bases fit TRBD1. V shed 5 bases and J 3 bases; nucleotides not matched to a gene: 7. The CDR3 sequence is 16 residues long. Per the germline V gene, CDR1 is SGHNT and CDR2 is YENEEA. This CDR3 is CASSPGTGGPYTEAFF. DNA for the CDR3: TGTGCCAGCAGCCCCGGGACAGGGGGCCCTTACACTGAAGCTTTCTTT.

This chain joins TRBV21-1 and TRBJ2-7; TRBD2 is the table's D call and was not checked against the DNA. TRBV21-1 is a listed pseudogene. CDR3 length: 15 amino acids. CDR3 nucleotides: TGTGCCAGCAGCAAAGGGAGGTGTTACTCCTACGAGCAGTACTTC. Translating it yields CASSKGRCYSYEQYF.

The chain uses TRBV19 and TRBJ2-1, with no clear D. The CDR3 consists of 16 residues. V was pared by 1 base and J by 0 bases, with 10 bases between. Per germline, CDR1 LNHDA and CDR2 SQIVND (reference sequence). The CDR3 is CASSIAGPSSYNEQFF. The CDR3 bases are TGTGCCAGTAGTATAGCGGGTCCTAGCTCCTACAATGAGCAGTTCTTC.

This chain connects TRBV6-5 to TRBJ2-7; D is perhaps TRBD2 (6 bases). There are 14 residues in the CDR3. The germline V gene has CDR1 MNHEY and CDR2 SVGAGI. V dropped 2 bases and J dropped 3 bases, with 11 bases sitting between them. CDR3: CASSYAGYGYEQYF. Written as DNA, the CDR3 is TGTGCCAGCAGTTACGCGGGGTATGGCTACGAGCAGTACTTC.

The CDR3 here is CASSVGDGANYGYTF. The CDR3 region has the DNA TGTGCCAGCAGCGTAGGAGACGGGGCTAACTATGGCTACACCTTC. The chain uses TRBV9 and TRBJ1-2; D gene unclear. This CDR3 region has 15 residues. V dropped 0 bases and J dropped 0 bases, with 9 bases sitting between them. Germline V gene data show CDR1 as SGDLS and CDR2 as YYNGEE.

The rearrangement joins TRBV5-5 to TRBJ2-7, with TRBD1 as a possible D gene (6 bases). The CDR3 loop spans 15 amino acids. V was trimmed by 4 bases and J by 4 bases, leaving 18 bases between them. The germline V gene has CDR1 SGHKS and CDR2 YYEKEE (reference sequence). In DNA, the CDR3 is TGTGCCAGCAGCCTTGTAGGGGGATCTTCTTACGAGCAGTACTTC. Its translation is CASSLVGGSSYEQYF.

V and J are TRBV25-1 and TRBJ1-4; 8 positions match TRBD1. V was pared by 10 bases and J by 7 bases, with 14 bases of the junction left unmatched. There are 15 residues in the CDR3. Germline values: CDR1 MGHDK, CDR2 SYGVNS. The CDR3 DNA is TGTGCCAACCCTGAGCATGGCAGGGGGCTTGAAAAACTGTTTTTT. Protein sequence: CANPEHGRGLEKLFF.

V gene TRBV11-2 combines with J gene TRBJ2-3; the match to TRBD2 covers 7 bases. Germline assignment: CDR1 SGHAT and CDR2 FQNNGV. This CDR3 is 17 amino acids long. Trimming cost V 5 bases and J 4 bases; bases outside gene matches: 15. CDR3 sequence reads: CASSPIKSGGGSDTQYF. CDR3 in DNA: TGTGCCAGCAGCCCGATCAAGTCGGGGGGAGGATCAGATACGCAGTATTTT.

The chain joins TRBV13 to TRBJ2-7, with 9 bases lining up with TRBD2. With 5 bases clipped from V and 4 bases from J, the junction kept 9 bases outside the gene matches. CDR3 length equals 15 residues. Germline V CDR1 and CDR2: PRHDT, FYEKMQ (reference sequence). The chain's CDR3 is CASSPRLAVGYEQYF. In nucleotides, the CDR3 is TGTGCCAGCAGCCCCCGACTAGCGGTCGGATACGAGCAGTACTTC.

The V gene is TRBV30, the J gene TRBJ2-2; D possibly corresponds to TRBD1 (5 bases). Trimming pared 3 bases from V and 6 bases from J, leaving 11 bases between. Germline V CDR1 and CDR2: GTSNPN, SVGIG (reference sequence). There are 13 residues in the CDR3. The CDR3: CAWSQGFPGELFF. Written as DNA, the CDR3 is TGTGCCTGGAGCCAGGGTTTTCCCGGGGAGCTGTTTTTT.

The chain links TRBV19 to TRBJ2-1, with D uncertain. The V and J ends lost 4 bases and 2 bases respectively, with 15 bases between them. Germline CDR1 and CDR2: LNHDA and SQIVND (reference sequence). This CDR3 region has 16 residues. CDR3: CASSTTANKAYNEQFF. The CDR3, as DNA: TGTGCCAGTAGTACGACGGCCAACAAGGCCTACAATGAGCAGTTCTTC.

The chain couples TRBV11-2 to TRBJ2-3, with D hard to call. Between the trimmed V and J ends, which lost 4 bases and 4 bases, there was a span of 9 bases. CDR1 is SGHAT and CDR2 is FQNNGV in the germline V gene. This CDR3 region has 13 residues. CDR3 residues: CASSSTVADTQYF. In DNA, the CDR3 is TGTGCCAGCAGCTCCACGGTGGCAGATACGCAGTATTTT.

The rearrangement links TRBV10-2 to TRBJ2-7; the D is unclear. The germline V and J ends were trimmed by 10 bases and 3 bases, with 7 bases remaining between them. The germline gives CDR1 WSHSY, CDR2 SAAADI. The CDR3 has 10 amino acids. The CDR3 DNA is TGCGCCACCCACTACTACGAGCAGTACTTC. This sequence encodes CATHYYEQYF.

This chain uses TRBV5-6 with TRBJ1-1; the D is unclear. Trimming took off 0 bases at V and 1 base at J, with 7 bases between the two ends. The CDR3 totals 14 residues. CDR1 SGHDT and CDR2 YYEEEE come from the germline V gene. The CDR3 DNA follows: TGTGCCAGCAGCTTGGCGAATGAGAACACTGAAGCTTTCTTT. This gives the protein CASSLANENTEAFF.

CDR3 coding DNA: TGTGCCAGCAGGGGGGGGCCGGGGGTAGATACGCAGTATTTT. Translation: CASRGGPGVDTQYF. This chain joins TRBV6-1 and TRBJ2-3; D might be TRBD2 (7 bases). Looked up from germline, CDR1 is MNHNS and CDR2 is SASEGT. With 6 bases removed from V and 5 bases from J, the gap between germline ends came to 15 bases. The CDR3 consists of 14 residues.

J is TRBJ2-3 and V is TRBV4-2, with a possible D match to TRBD2 (5 bases). The CDR3 has 13 amino acids. Germline V gene data show CDR1 as LGHNA and CDR2 as YNFKEQ. The V end was cut by 6 bases, the J end by 5 bases, with 12 bases between. CDR3: CASRFLGGDTQYF. The CDR3 bases are TGTGCCAGCAGGTTCCTAGGAGGAGATACGCAGTATTTT.

This clone was counted once. This chain joins TRBV6-5 and TRBJ1-5; perhaps TRBD1 as D (5 bases). The CDR3 totals 15 residues. Deletions cut 2 bases from V and 5 bases from J, with 13 bases between. The germline CDR1 and CDR2 sequences are MNHEY and SVGAGI. CDR3 in amino acids: CASSYGGVGDQPQHF. CDR3 bases: TGTGCCAGCAGTTACGGCGGGGTGGGGGATCAGCCCCAGCATTTT.

The chain is built from TRBV6-5 and TRBJ1-6; unclear D gene. Germline assignment: CDR1 MNHEY and CDR2 SVGAGI. V gave up 6 bases and J gave up 4 bases, with 10 bases separating them. The CDR3 consists of 14 residues. The CDR3 coding sequence is TGTGCCAGCAGACCGGGAGTTTATAATTCACCCCTCCACTTT. It translates to CASRPGVYNSPLHF.